The 23 T cell receptor beta chains below come from one sample, sequenced in a study of cytomegalovirus exposure and HLA in healthy donors. 60 Vbeta and 13 Jbeta primers were used in PCR. Sequencing was performed with immunoSEQ multiplex PCR; in TCRdb, only in-frame clones are kept and a portion is missing. Of about 93,000 clones listed, roughly four fifths are singletons. Source material: PBMCs. The origin of the receptors is a man aged 25 to 40 in good health and CMV-seronegative.

This clone has more than one count but fewer than ten. V is TRBV4-1 and J is TRBJ1-1; no reliable D call. This CDR3 region has 15 residues. In germline, CDR1 is MGHRA, CDR2 YSYEKL. Trimming removed 0 bases from V and 3 bases from J, with 11 bases in between. The DNA for the CDR3 is TGCGCCAGCAGCCAAGACGGGGTGGCCGACACTGAAGCTTTCTTT. The encoded protein is CASSQDGVADTEAFF.

This chain joins TRBV4-1 and TRBJ2-7; TRBD1 matches 8 bases. Germline V lookup: CDR1 MGHRA, CDR2 YSYEKL. V shed 4 bases and J 0 bases; nucleotides not matched to a gene: 5. CDR3 length: 15 residues. In DNA, the CDR3 is TGCGCCAGCAGCCGCGACAGGGGAAACTCCTACGAGCAGTACTTC. It codes for CASSRDRGNSYEQYF.

A note on this clone: Germline and junction disagree at one end, which may indicate a read error. This rearrangement joins TRBV7-9 to TRBJ1-5; D is perhaps TRBD1 (6 bases). The CDR3 totals 17 residues. Germline assignment: CDR1 SEHNR and CDR2 FQNEAQ (reference sequence). In DNA, the CDR3 is TGTTCCAGCAGCCTCGACAGGCCGGCAGATTTCAATCAGCCCCAGCATTTT. It encodes CSSSLDRPADFNQPQHF.

The V gene is TRBV6-6, the J gene TRBJ2-2; no clear D gene. Germline loops: CDR1 MNHNY, CDR2 SVGAGI (reference sequence). The CDR3 is made up of 13 amino acids. Trimming removed 0 bases from V and 3 bases from J, with 2 bases in between. CDR3 protein: CASSYSYTGELFF. The CDR3 DNA is TGTGCCAGCAGTTACTCCTACACCGGGGAGCTGTTTTTT.

J is TRBJ1-2 and V is TRBV7-8; no clear D gene. The CDR3 has 13 residues. CDR1 SGHVS and CDR2 FQNEAQ come from the germline V gene. V lost 5 bases to trimming and J lost 7 bases, with 14 bases between them. CDR3 residues: CASSPAPSGGYTF. In DNA, the CDR3 is TGTGCCAGCAGCCCCGCCCCAAGCGGTGGCTACACCTTC.

In this sample, this clone turned up once. This chain connects TRBV18 to TRBJ2-7; a weak D match, TRBD1 (6 bases). This CDR3 comprises 14 residues. Germline CDR1 reads KGHSH; CDR2 reads LQKENI. With 6 bases removed from V and 2 bases from J, the gap between germline ends came to 14 bases. In DNA form, the CDR3 reads TGTGCCAGCTCCCCCTCCACAGGGCCCTACGAGCAGTACTTC. Its protein product is CASSPSTGPYEQYF.

V gene TRBV7-9 combines with J gene TRBJ1-3; 8 bases are shared with TRBD1. Losses at the gene ends were 8 bases for V and 4 bases for J; bases not matched to a gene: 7. This CDR3 region has 14 residues. The germline gives CDR1 SEHNR, CDR2 FQNEAQ (reference sequence). For the CDR3, the DNA is TGTGCCAGCGAGACAGGGGCGAAGGGAAACACCATATATTTT. Encoded protein: CASETGAKGNTIYF.

The CDR3 nucleotides are TGTGCCAGCAGCTCGGGGGGGACTAGCGGACCATACAATGAGCAGTTCTTC. The encoded protein is CASSSGGTSGPYNEQFF. The V gene is TRBV5-6, the J gene TRBJ2-1; TRBD2 matches 11 bases. After removal of 3 bases from V and 4 bases from J, the junction contained 9 bases not matched to a gene. Germline V CDR1 and CDR2: SGHDT, YYEEEE. The CDR3 length is 17 residues.

This sequence joins TRBV4-2 and TRBJ2-5; 10 nucleotides align to TRBD2. The CDR3 totals 20 residues. J was trimmed by 4 bases and V by 0 bases; bases with no gene match: 17. CDR1 LGHNA and CDR2 YNFKEQ come from the germline V gene. The CDR3 region is CASSQDRLRLAGVSIETQYF. Written as DNA, the CDR3 is TGTGCCAGCAGCCAAGATCGGTTGAGGCTAGCGGGAGTTTCAATAGAGACCCAGTACTTC.

The rearrangement uses TRBV21-1 and TRBJ2-7; the D call in the table, TRBD1, was not verified against the DNA. TRBV21-1 is an annotated pseudogene. This CDR3 has 15 amino acids. The CDR3 coding sequence is TGTGCCAGCAGCAAAGGAAGGCAGGAAACCTACGAGCAGTACGTC. Protein: CASSKGRQETYEQYV.

V gene TRBV7-9 combines with J gene TRBJ1-1; 8 bases are a match to TRBD1. V was clipped by 6 bases and J by 4 bases; unmatched bases: 7. The CDR3 contains 14 residues. Germline values: CDR1 SEHNR, CDR2 FQNEAQ (reference sequence). The CDR3 bases are TGTGCCAGCAGACCGGGACAGGCCATCACTGAAGCTTTCTTT. It is translated as CASRPGQAITEAFF. The complete variable domain, with remaining parts taken from reference TRBV7-9 and TRBJ1-1, reads DTGVSQNPRHKITKRGQNVTFRCDPISEHNRLYWYRQTLGQGPEFLTYFQNEAQLEKSRLLSDRFSAERPKGSFSTLEIQRTEQGDSAMYLCASRPGQAITEAFFGQGTRLTVV.

This clone was seen at least ten times. This rearrangement joins TRBV13 to TRBJ1-1; D uncertain. Per the germline V gene, CDR1 is PRHDT and CDR2 is FYEKMQ (reference sequence). V was trimmed by 3 bases and J by 1 base, leaving 3 bases between them. The CDR3 covers 12 residues. The CDR3 region has the DNA TGTGCCAGCAGCTTTAAGAACACTGAAGCTTTCTTT. Translating gives CASSFKNTEAFF.

The chain is built from TRBV19 and TRBJ1-4; D may be TRBD1 (5 bases). Deletions cut 4 bases from V and 2 bases from J, with 14 bases between. Germline loops: CDR1 LNHDA, CDR2 SQIVND (reference sequence). The CDR3 spans 16 residues. The CDR3 sequence: CASSTGQKGTNEKLFF. The CDR3 bases are TGTGCCAGTAGTACCGGACAAAAGGGTACTAATGAAAAACTGTTTTTT.

The genes are TRBV13 and TRBJ2-7; D possibly corresponds to TRBD1 (6 bases). In germline, CDR1 is PRHDT, CDR2 FYEKMQ (reference sequence). The V gene lost 4 bases and the J gene lost 0 bases, with 10 bases spanning the gap. This CDR3 spans 14 amino acids. CDR3 region: CASSSDRNSYEQYF. As DNA, the CDR3 is TGTGCCAGCAGCTCCGACAGGAACTCCTACGAGCAGTACTTC.

The chain carries TRBV14 and TRBJ1-3; TRBD1 might be the D (6 bases). There are 17 residues in the CDR3. V lost 5 bases and J 0 bases, leaving 17 bases between the germline ends. CDR1 and CDR2 from the germline V gene are SGHDN and FVKESK. CDR3 sequence: CASSRVHRDLSGNTIYF. For the CDR3, the DNA is TGTGCCAGCAGCAGAGTTCACAGGGACCTCTCTGGAAACACCATATATTTT. The full variable domain, its missing parts supplied by reference TRBV14 and TRBJ1-3, is EAGVTQFPSHSVIEKGQTVTLRCDPISGHDNLYWYRRVMGKEIKFLLHFVKESKQDESGMPNNRFLAERTGGTYSTLKVQPAELEDSGVYFCASSRVHRDLSGNTIYFGEGSWLTVV.

This clone was picked up one time. The rearrangement links TRBV9 to TRBJ1-3; D possibly corresponds to TRBD1 (6 bases). The V end was cut by 4 bases, the J end by 2 bases, with 13 bases between. Per the germline V gene, CDR1 is SGDLS and CDR2 is YYNGEE. The CDR3 loop spans 15 amino acids. CDR3 in amino acids: CASSLGQTAGNTIYF. As DNA, the CDR3 is TGTGCCAGCAGCCTTGGACAGACTGCTGGAAACACCATATATTTT.

A few counts support this clone. V usage is TRBV9 and J usage is TRBJ2-3; 12 bases are a match to TRBD2. Germline V gives CDR1 SGDLS, CDR2 YYNGEE. Unmatched junction bases numbered 14, after V lost 4 bases and J lost 5 bases. The CDR3 contains 18 residues. The CDR3 sequence: CASSPTFRLAGVGDTQYF. In nucleotides, the CDR3 is TGTGCCAGCAGCCCCACTTTTAGACTAGCGGGGGTTGGAGATACGCAGTATTTT.

V gene TRBV7-3 combines with J gene TRBJ2-3; no definite D call. The ends were cut back, 7 bases at V and 6 bases at J, with 17 bases in the middle. The germline V gene encodes CDR1 SGHTA and CDR2 FQGTGA. CDR3 length equals 14 residues. For the CDR3, the DNA is TGTGCCAGCAAGGTCGCGACCTCCGGGGATACGCAGTATTTT. Protein product: CASKVATSGDTQYF.

The chain employs TRBV7-9 and TRBJ2-1, with 9 bases lining up with TRBD2. This CDR3 has 16 amino acids. V lost 5 bases and J lost 5; bases outside the gene matches: 10. CDR1 and CDR2 (germline): SEHNR, FQNEAQ (reference sequence). The chain's CDR3 is CASSPPGSGGNNEQFF. CDR3 nucleotide sequence: TGTGCCAGCAGCCCCCCTGGTAGCGGGGGTAACAATGAGCAGTTCTTC.

In DNA, the CDR3 is TGTGCCAGTACCCAGGGCCTAACCAACTATGGCTACACCTTC. It yields the protein CASTQGLTNYGYTF. The V gene is TRBV19, the J gene TRBJ1-2; perhaps TRBD1 as D (5 bases). Germline assignment: CDR1 LNHDA and CDR2 SQIVND (reference sequence). The V gene lost 7 bases and the J gene lost 2 bases, with 14 bases spanning the gap. There are 14 residues in the CDR3.

The chain combines TRBV5-4 with TRBJ2-5; 9 positions agree with TRBD2. CDR3 size: 17 residues. The germline V gene encodes CDR1 SGHNT and CDR2 YYREEE (reference sequence). V dropped 0 bases and J dropped 2; count of bases not matched to a gene: 8. The CDR3 DNA reads as TGTGCCAGCAGCTTGGGTGGGCCTAGCGGGAAGCAAGAGACCCAGTACTTC. This encodes CASSLGGPSGKQETQYF.

The CDR3 reads CSVEDPLAGEVYNEQFF. CDR3 coding DNA: TGCAGCGTTGAAGACCCTCTTGCGGGAGAGGTCTACAATGAGCAGTTCTTC. The chain uses TRBV29-1 and TRBJ2-1; 7 nucleotides line up with TRBD2. This CDR3 has 17 residues. J was trimmed by 3 bases and V by 0 bases; bases with no gene match: 11. The germline gives CDR1 SQVTM, CDR2 ANQGSEA.

The rearrangement joins TRBV29-1 to TRBJ1-1, with D perhaps TRBD1 (5 bases). This CDR3 contains 13 residues. Per the germline V gene, CDR1 is SQVTM and CDR2 is ANQGSEA. Trimming pared 2 bases from V and 0 bases from J, leaving 7 bases between. In DNA, the CDR3 is TGCAGCGTTGAAAGGGGTGTGAACACTGAAGCTTTCTTT. Amino acid sequence: CSVERGVNTEAFF.